One and the same sample provided the 22 T cell receptor beta chains below, sequenced in a study of cytomegalovirus exposure and HLA in healthy donors. Primers for the PCR totalled 60 Vbeta and 13 Jbeta. Assay: immunoSEQ multiplex PCR; the TCRdb copy retains only in-frame clones and omits some. In the table there are more than 150,000 clones, around 80% of which are singletons. The sequenced sample consisted of PBMCs. Receptors were obtained from a woman in her twenties or thirties in good health and CMV-seronegative.

The chain uses TRBV5-1 and TRBJ2-1; 14 nucleotides align to TRBD2. CDR3 length equals 19 residues. Per the germline V gene, CDR1 is SGHRS and CDR2 is YFSETQ. Losses at the gene ends were 2 bases for V and 3 bases for J; bases not matched to a gene: 10. The CDR3 nucleotides are TGCGCCAGCAGCTTATTCGGACTAGCGGGGGGTCTAGACTACAATGAGCAGTTCTTC. It translates to CASSLFGLAGGLDYNEQFF.

This clone was observed a single time. Other DNA sequences of this sample code for an identical CDR3. This chain links TRBV5-1 with TRBJ2-3; TRBD1 might be the D (5 bases). CDR3 length: 14 residues. The V gene's germline CDR1 is SGHRS and CDR2 YFSETQ. V was shortened by 0 bases and J by 1 base, with 6 bases between the two germline ends. The CDR3 loop reads CASSLVQGTDTQYF. In DNA, the CDR3 is TGCGCCAGCAGCTTGGTACAGGGCACAGATACGCAGTATTTT.

The V gene is TRBV9, the J gene TRBJ1-2; possibly TRBD1 for D (5 bases). This CDR3 spans 13 amino acids. CDR1 and CDR2 (germline): SGDLS, YYNGEE. V lost 0 bases, J lost 7 bases, and 10 bases lay in between. The CDR3 nucleotides read TGTGCCAGCAGCGTAGCTGTGGGGGGTGGCTACACCTTC. It translates to CASSVAVGGGYTF.

This rearrangement joins TRBV4-1 to TRBJ2-1, with 8 positions matching TRBD2. V was clipped by 0 bases and J by 4 bases; unmatched bases: 5. CDR1 MGHRA and CDR2 YSYEKL come from the germline V gene. The CDR3 covers 16 residues. The CDR3 reads CASSQDGSGGYNEQFF. In DNA, the CDR3 is TGCGCCAGCAGCCAAGATGGGAGCGGGGGTTACAATGAGCAGTTCTTC.

V gene TRBV7-3 combines with J gene TRBJ2-1; 12 bases map to TRBD2. CDR3 length: 16 residues. The ends lost 5 bases at V and 6 bases at J; junction bases unmatched: 8. Per germline, CDR1 SGHTA and CDR2 FQGTGA. The CDR3 DNA reads as TGTGCCAGCAGCCCCGCTCCTAGCGGGGGGGCCAATGAGCAGTTCTTC. Its protein product is CASSPAPSGGANEQFF.

In DNA, the CDR3 is TGCGCCAGCAGCCCTCACAGGGAGAATAATTCACCCCTCCACTTT. This encodes CASSPHRENNSPLHF. J is TRBJ1-6 and V is TRBV5-1, with D perhaps TRBD1 (6 bases). In germline, CDR1 is SGHRS, CDR2 YFSETQ. The CDR3 covers 15 residues. Trimming left V 4 bases short and J 5 bases short, with 13 bases between.

The V and J genes are TRBV19 and TRBJ2-7; 10 nucleotides match TRBD1. The CDR3 contains 13 residues. The V segment lost 7 bases and the J segment 4 bases; nucleotides outside the gene matches: 4. Germline CDR1 reads LNHDA; CDR2 reads SQIVND (reference sequence). The CDR3 here is CASNLGQGYEQYF. The CDR3 coding sequence is TGTGCCAGTAACCTGGGACAGGGGTACGAGCAGTACTTC.

The chain has TRBV6-5 and TRBJ2-7; 9 positions match TRBD1. The CDR3 runs 15 residues. J was trimmed by 4 bases and V by 0 bases; bases with no gene match: 4. Germline loops: CDR1 MNHEY, CDR2 SVGAGI. In DNA, the CDR3 is TGTGCCAGCAGTTACTCGGGGGACAGGGATTACGAGCAGTACTTC. Its translation is CASSYSGDRDYEQYF.

This chain connects TRBV5-1 to TRBJ1-4, with a weak D call TRBD1 (6 bases). The CDR3 sequence is 14 residues long. Trimming shortened V by 4 bases and J by 6 bases, and 13 bases separated the two germline ends. Germline CDR1 reads SGHRS; CDR2 reads YFSETQ. The CDR3 sequence is CASSLGTLDEKLFF. The CDR3 DNA is TGCGCCAGCAGCCTCGGGACACTCGATGAAAAACTGTTTTTT. Variable domain in full (rest from reference TRBV5-1 and TRBJ1-4): KAGVTQTPRYLIKTRGQQVTLSCSPISGHRSVSWYQQTPGQGLQFLFEYFSETQRNKGNFPGRFSGRQFSNSRSEMNVSTLELGDSALYLCASSLGTLDEKLFFGSGTQLSVL.

This chain links TRBV5-1 with TRBJ2-7; TRBD2 matches 8 bases. V lost 3 bases and J lost 6; bases outside the gene matches: 11. Germline values: CDR1 SGHRS, CDR2 YFSETQ. CDR3 size: 15 residues. The CDR3 DNA follows: TGCGCCAGCAGCTCTACAGCGGGGGACCTGGCCGAGCAGTACTTC. Translated: CASSSTAGDLAEQYF. The full variable domain, completed using reference TRBV5-1 and TRBJ2-7, is KAGVTQTPRYLIKTRGQQVTLSCSPISGHRSVSWYQQTPGQGLQFLFEYFSETQRNKGNFPGRFSGRQFSNSRSEMNVSTLELGDSALYLCASSSTAGDLAEQYFGPGTRLTVT.

The chain recombines TRBV7-8 with TRBJ2-1; 13 nucleotides line up with TRBD2. The CDR3 loop spans 17 amino acids. J lost 0 bases, V lost 5 bases, and 4 bases had no gene match. In germline, CDR1 is SGHVS, CDR2 FQNEAQ. CDR3 residues: CASSLTSGGSSYNEQFF. CDR3 DNA sequence: TGTGCCAGCAGCCTGACTAGCGGGGGGAGCTCCTACAATGAGCAGTTCTTC. The variable domain in full, with the rest retrieved from reference TRBV7-8 and TRBJ2-1, is GAGVSQSPRYKVAKRGQDVALRCDPISGHVSLFWYQQALGQGPEFLTYFQNEAQLDKSGLPSDRFFAERPEGSVSTLKIQRTQQEDSAVYLCASSLTSGGSSYNEQFFGPGTRLTVL.

The V and J genes are TRBV25-1 and TRBJ2-5; perhaps TRBD1 as D (6 bases). The CDR3 runs to 15 residues. Between the trimmed V and J ends, which lost 3 bases and 0 bases, there was a span of 11 bases. Germline V gene data show CDR1 as MGHDK and CDR2 as SYGVNS. The CDR3 sequence: CASSDFQGNQETQYF. The CDR3, as DNA: TGTGCCAGCAGTGACTTCCAGGGGAACCAAGAGACCCAGTACTTC.

On this clone itself: Other DNA variants within this sample encode the same CDR3. The gene calls are TRBV6-6 and TRBJ1-2; no definite D call. V lost 2 bases and J lost 3, with 10 bases in between. The CDR3 loop spans 14 amino acids. Germline V gene sequence: CDR1 MNHNY, CDR2 SVGAGI (reference sequence). The chain's CDR3 is CASSYLIGDYGYTF. CDR3 bases: TGTGCCAGCAGTTACCTTATCGGGGACTATGGCTACACCTTC.

This clone was found once. The V gene is TRBV19, the J gene TRBJ2-7; 12 nucleotides match TRBD2. The CDR3 consists of 15 residues. Germline CDR1 and CDR2: LNHDA and SQIVND (reference sequence). The junction had 3 bases not matched to a gene; V was cut back by 4 bases and J by 2 bases. CDR3 coding DNA: TGTGCCAGTAGTACGGCTAGCGGGGGGGCCTACGAGCAGTACTTC. This translates into CASSTASGGAYEQYF.

The rearrangement joins TRBV27 to TRBJ1-1, with 9 bases that match TRBD1. The junction had 6 bases not matched to a gene; V was cut back by 3 bases and J by 7 bases. The CDR3 covers 14 residues. Germline loops: CDR1 MNHEY, CDR2 SMNVEV (reference sequence). DNA for the CDR3: TGTGCCAGCAGTTTGACGCCGGGACAGGGTGAAGCTTTCTTT. Translation: CASSLTPGQGEAFF.

The chain recombines TRBV6-1 with TRBJ2-7; D gene uncertain. From germline, CDR1 is MNHNS and CDR2 SASEGT. V was cut by 6 bases and J by 0 bases, with 12 bases left in between. The CDR3 covers 14 residues. The CDR3 DNA is TGTGCCAGCAGACAAGCGAGTAGCTCCTACGAGCAGTACTTC. It translates to CASRQASSSYEQYF.

The sample holds one count of this clone. The chain recombines TRBV5-6 with TRBJ2-3; possibly TRBD2 for D (6 bases). This CDR3 is 16 amino acids long. The V and J ends lost 4 bases and 0 bases respectively, with 15 bases between them. The germline gives CDR1 SGHDT, CDR2 YYEEEE. The CDR3 DNA sequence: TGTGCCAGCAGCCAAAGACTAGGGAGGAGCACAGATACGCAGTATTTT. Translated: CASSQRLGRSTDTQYF. Full variable domain (rest looked up from reference TRBV5-6 and TRBJ2-3): DAGVTQSPTHLIKTRGQQVTLRCSPKSGHDTVSWYQQALGQGPQFIFQYYEEEERQRGNFPDRFSGHQFPNYSSELNVNALLLGDSALYLCASSQRLGRSTDTQYFGPGTRLTVL.

This rearrangement joins TRBV7-9 to TRBJ1-1; TRBD1 matches at 8 bases. CDR1 is SEHNR, CDR2 FQNEAQ, per germline (reference sequence). V trimming: 6 bases; J trimming: 1 base; junction bases outside the gene matches: 13. The CDR3 runs to 17 residues. The CDR3 coding sequence is TGTGCCAGCAGTTACCTACCCTCCGGGACAGGGAACACTGAAGCTTTCTTT. This encodes CASSYLPSGTGNTEAFF.

The chain employs TRBV5-1 and TRBJ1-6; TRBD1 agrees at 11 bases. In germline, CDR1 is SGHRS, CDR2 YFSETQ. The CDR3 length is 17 residues. The junction had 9 bases not matched to a gene; V was cut back by 3 bases and J by 7 bases. The CDR3 sequence is CASSSIPGQGVNSPLHF. CDR3 nucleotide sequence: TGCGCCAGCAGCTCGATTCCGGGACAGGGGGTCAATTCACCCCTCCACTTT. Variable domain in full (rest from reference TRBV5-1 and TRBJ1-6): KAGVTQTPRYLIKTRGQQVTLSCSPISGHRSVSWYQQTPGQGLQFLFEYFSETQRNKGNFPGRFSGRQFSNSRSEMNVSTLELGDSALYLCASSSIPGQGVNSPLHFGNGTRLTVT.

The table lists this clone with a count of one. The genes are TRBV19 and TRBJ1-1; possibly TRBD1 for D (5 bases). CDR3 length equals 12 residues. V was cut by 4 bases and J by 9 bases, with 12 bases left in between. Germline assignment: CDR1 LNHDA and CDR2 SQIVND (reference sequence). The CDR3 DNA reads TGTGCCAGTAGTAGTCAGGGATTTAAAGCTTTCTTT. Its translation is CASSSQGFKAFF.

As to this clone: Germline and junction disagree at one end, which may indicate a read error. This chain joins TRBV6-1 and TRBJ1-1; D perhaps matches TRBD1 (6 bases). The CDR3 consists of 14 residues. Germline CDR1 reads MNHNS; CDR2 reads SASEGT. This chain's CDR3 is CASSEGQPFTFSFF. The DNA of the CDR3 is TGTGCCAGCAGCGAAGGACAGCCATTCACCTTTTCCTTCTTT.

The genes are TRBV9 and TRBJ1-2; no clear D. Trimming removed 3 bases at V and 1 base at J, with 7 bases between. The length of the CDR3 is 13 residues. Germline V gene lookup returns CDR1 SGDLS and CDR2 YYNGEE. CDR3 in amino acids: CASSEINNYGYTF. The CDR3, as DNA: TGTGCCAGCAGCGAAATAAATAACTATGGCTACACCTTC.